This entry is about one T cell receptor (beta chain). Its target is unknown. Only in-frame clones appear in the TCRdb table, and some are missing; sequencing was by immunoSEQ multiplex PCR. The sample lists nearly 2,500 clones; 74% were seen once. The source of the sample is a study of immune cell composition in non-small cell lung cancer. General study findings and limits: Tumour TCR-beta clonality showed no significant link to smoking pack-years. Shared sequences between tumour-reactive and dominant in vivo clones were not proven.

Normal lung was taken at the farthest possible site, at least 3 cm from tumour. Genomic DNA came from frozen unsorted single-cell suspensions. The source of this sequence is a human donor with non-small cell lung cancer. The sample taken for sequencing was non-adjacent lung tissue.

The DNA of the CDR3 is TGCGCCAGCAGGTCCTCCCAGGGGGTTTACGAGCAGTACTTC. Amino acid sequence: CASRSSQGVYEQYF. V is TRBV5-1 and J is TRBJ2-7, with 7 bases matching TRBD1. With V trimmed by 5 bases and J by 4 bases, 9 bases remained unmatched. The CDR3 has 14 residues. CDR1 SGHRS and CDR2 YFSETQ come from the germline V gene.